A single sample is the source of the 23 T cell receptor beta chains below, sequenced in a study of blood T cell repertoires in COVID-19. TCRdb's table, derived via immunoSEQ multiplex PCR, lists solely in-frame clones and lacks some. The top ten clones hold about 27% of a sample with about 230,000 clones, over 80% of them seen once. Sequencing was carried out using peripheral blood. The source of these receptors is a man aged 35-49 years with acute or convalescent COVID-19.

The chain is built from TRBV24-1 and TRBJ2-5, with D hard to call. This CDR3 spans 13 amino acids. Germline V gene lookup returns CDR1 KGHDR and CDR2 SFDVKD. V lost 3 bases and J 0 bases, leaving 4 bases between the germline ends. The CDR3 DNA is TGTGCCACCAGTGATAACAACCAAGAGACCCAGTACTTC. Protein sequence: CATSDNNQETQYF.

The chain recombines TRBV3-1 (or the pseudogene TRBV3-2) with TRBJ2-2, with D possibly TRBD1 on 5 matching bases. Germline-derived CDR1 and CDR2 are LGHDT and YNNKEL (reference sequence). The CDR3 extends over 16 amino acids. The V end lost 0 bases, the J end lost 4 bases, and 12 bases lay between the germline ends. For the CDR3, the DNA is TGTGCCAGCAGCCAAGATATAAGGACACCCACCGGGGAGCTGTTTTTT. It yields the protein CASSQDIRTPTGELFF.

The chain couples TRBV10-1 to TRBJ2-2, with TRBD1 matching over 9 bases. The CDR3 extends over 16 amino acids. Germline trimming cut 10 bases from V and 5 bases from J; bases unmatched to any gene: 14. Germline V lookup: CDR1 WNHNN, CDR2 SYGVQD (reference sequence). CDR3 region: CATVEGEGQGTGELFF. CDR3 coding DNA: TGCGCCACCGTCGAAGGTGAGGGACAGGGAACCGGGGAGCTGTTTTTT.

The chain links TRBV9 to TRBJ2-7; TRBD2 aligns across 7 bases. CDR1 SGDLS and CDR2 YYNGEE come from the germline V gene. This CDR3 is built from 14 residues. Germline trimming cut 2 bases from V and 0 bases from J; bases unmatched to any gene: 2. The CDR3 spells CASSVTSDSYEQYF. CDR3 sequence (DNA): TGTGCCAGCAGCGTCACTAGCGACTCCTACGAGCAGTACTTC.

The chain combines TRBV5-4 with TRBJ2-1; D might be TRBD2 (6 bases). The CDR3 is 15 residues long. Germline-derived CDR1 and CDR2 are SGHNT and YYREEE (reference sequence). The V end was cut by 0 bases, the J end by 2 bases, with 9 bases between. CDR3 region: CASSLERAPYNEQFF. The CDR3 bases are TGTGCCAGCAGCTTGGAGCGGGCTCCCTACAATGAGCAGTTCTTC.

The rearrangement links TRBV27 to TRBJ2-1, with D maybe TRBD2 (6 bases). Trimming removed 3 bases at V and 0 bases at J, with 9 bases between. The CDR3 contains 15 residues. CDR1 is MNHEY and CDR2 is SMNVEV in the germline V gene (reference sequence). The CDR3 bases are TGTGCCAGCAGTTTGTCGCGGGGCTCCTACAATGAGCAGTTCTTC. This encodes CASSLSRGSYNEQFF.

In the case of this clone: Its ends do not fully match the called genes, so a read error is possible. The chain carries TRBV3-1 (or the pseudogene TRBV3-2) and TRBJ2-1; 9 nucleotides agree with TRBD2. The CDR3 runs 12 residues. Germline V CDR1 and CDR2: LGHDT, YNNKEL (reference sequence). The CDR3 sequence is CASSQGREREVF. The CDR3 region has the DNA TGTGCCAGCAGCCAAGGTAGGGAGCGGGAGGTCTTC.

The chain employs TRBV29-1 and TRBJ1-2; 7 bases align to TRBD1. The CDR3 has 12 amino acids. The V gene end was trimmed by 7 bases and the J gene end by 2 bases; junction bases not matched to a gene: 4. Germline V gene data show CDR1 as SQVTM and CDR2 as ANQGSEA. The DNA for the CDR3 is TGCAGCGCCTCGACAGGGAACTATGGCTACACCTTC. Translated: CSASTGNYGYTF.

This rearrangement joins TRBV29-1 to TRBJ1-1, with TRBD1 matching over 10 bases. The CDR3 extends over 14 amino acids. In germline, CDR1 is SQVTM, CDR2 ANQGSEA. The junction had 6 bases not matched to a gene; V was cut back by 7 bases and J by 1 base. The CDR3 reads CSAWDRGQNTEAFF. CDR3 nucleotides: TGCAGCGCTTGGGACAGGGGTCAGAACACTGAAGCTTTCTTT.

This clone turned up a few times. This rearrangement joins TRBV5-6 to TRBJ2-7, with a possible D match to TRBD1 (5 bases). Germline assignment: CDR1 SGHDT and CDR2 YYEEEE. V shed 3 bases and J shed 2 bases, with 12 bases lying between them. The length of the CDR3 is 14 residues. As DNA, the CDR3 is TGTGCCAGCAGCTCAATTCAGGGAACCTACGAGCAGTACTTC. Translating gives CASSSIQGTYEQYF.

The chain links TRBV2 to TRBJ2-7; TRBD2 aligns across 7 bases. V shed 3 bases and J 1 base; nucleotides not matched to a gene: 6. CDR3 size: 15 residues. Germline V gene sequence: CDR1 SNHLY, CDR2 FYNNEI. DNA for the CDR3: TGTGCCAGCAGTGATGGGACTACAACATCCTACGAGCAGTACTTC. Translating gives CASSDGTTTSYEQYF.

The chain carries TRBV6-5 and TRBJ1-3; 9 bases line up with TRBD1. With 6 bases clipped from V and 1 base from J, the junction kept 4 bases outside the gene matches. The CDR3 loop spans 15 amino acids. Germline CDR1 is MNHEY and CDR2 is SVGAGI. CDR3 amino acids: CASSRTGVSGNTIYF. CDR3 bases: TGTGCCAGCAGCCGGACAGGGGTGTCTGGAAACACCATATATTTT.

The gene calls are TRBV3-1 (or the pseudogene TRBV3-2) and TRBJ2-1, with 11 bases that match TRBD2. The CDR3 is 15 amino acids. V shed 4 bases and J 4 bases; nucleotides not matched to a gene: 3. Germline values: CDR1 LGHDT, CDR2 YNNKEL (reference sequence). DNA for the CDR3: TGTGCCAGCAGCCCCCTAGCGGGAGGTTACAATGAGCAGTTCTTC. Translating it yields CASSPLAGGYNEQFF.

The chain couples TRBV27 to TRBJ1-1, with D tentatively TRBD1 (5 bases). The V end was cut by 4 bases, the J end by 3 bases, with 9 bases between. Germline loops: CDR1 MNHEY, CDR2 SMNVEV (reference sequence). The CDR3 spans 13 residues. The CDR3 loop reads CASSYGGYTEAFF. CDR3 bases: TGTGCCAGCAGTTACGGGGGGTACACTGAAGCTTTCTTT.

The chain uses TRBV7-9 and TRBJ1-2; 9 bases are shared with TRBD1. The V segment lost 2 bases and the J segment 6 bases; nucleotides outside the gene matches: 10. In germline, CDR1 is SEHNR, CDR2 FQNEAQ (reference sequence). This CDR3 is built from 16 residues. The CDR3 protein is CASSLSGTGRINGYTF. The CDR3 nucleotides read TGTGCCAGCAGCTTATCCGGGACAGGGCGTATCAATGGCTACACCTTC. Full variable domain (remainder filled in from reference TRBV7-9 and TRBJ1-2): DTGVSQNPRHKITKRGQNVTFRCDPISEHNRLYWYRQTLGQGPEFLTYFQNEAQLEKSRLLSDRFSAERPKGSFSTLEIQRTEQGDSAMYLCASSLSGTGRINGYTFGSGTRLTVV.

The chain is built from TRBV4-1 and TRBJ2-5; D perhaps matches TRBD2 (6 bases). Germline CDR1 is MGHRA and CDR2 is YSYEKL. This CDR3 contains 16 residues. V shed 1 base and J shed 2 bases, with 14 bases lying between them. CDR3 nucleotides: TGCGCCAGCAGCCAAGTGGAGGGGACGGTGCAAGAGACCCAGTACTTC. Its protein is CASSQVEGTVQETQYF.

The chain combines TRBV28 with TRBJ1-1; D gene ambiguous. This CDR3 spans 13 amino acids. V was trimmed by 5 bases and J by 1 base, leaving 8 bases between them. Germline V gene sequence: CDR1 MDHEN, CDR2 SYDVKM. The CDR3 reads CASSDFGNTEAFF. The CDR3 nucleotides read TGTGCCAGCAGTGACTTTGGGAACACTGAAGCTTTCTTT.

The chain carries TRBV19 and TRBJ1-5; a possible D gene is TRBD1 (6 bases). The CDR3 totals 15 residues. From germline, CDR1 is LNHDA and CDR2 SQIVND (reference sequence). The ends were cut back, 2 bases at V and 6 bases at J, with 14 bases in the middle. CDR3 region: CASSIYRAIGQPQHF. DNA for the CDR3: TGTGCCAGTAGTATATACAGGGCGATCGGTCAGCCCCAGCATTTT.

V is TRBV29-1 and J is TRBJ1-1; D might be TRBD1 (6 bases). The CDR3 has 14 amino acids. The germline gives CDR1 SQVTM, CDR2 ANQGSEA. Trimming left V 7 bases short and J 3 bases short, with 18 bases between. CDR3 amino acids: CSGLQGPQYTEAFF. The CDR3, as DNA: TGCAGCGGCCTTCAGGGGCCTCAATACACTGAAGCTTTCTTT.

The chain is built from TRBV11-3 and TRBJ2-3; 11 bases are shared with TRBD2. The germline gives CDR1 SGHNT, CDR2 YENEEA. V lost 3 bases to trimming and J lost 0 bases; unmatched junction nucleotides: 2. The CDR3 contains 16 residues. Here the CDR3 DNA reads TGTGCCAGCAGCTTGGGACTAGCGGTTAGCACAGATACGCAGTATTTT. It yields the protein CASSLGLAVSTDTQYF.

This clone occurred once. The chain joins TRBV30 to TRBJ1-1; D call uncertain. The CDR3 is 13 residues long. V was cut by 3 bases and J by 5 bases, with 13 bases left in between. The germline CDR1 and CDR2 sequences are GTSNPN and SVGIG (reference sequence). CDR3 region: CAWRALTGTEAFF. The CDR3 nucleotides are TGTGCCTGGAGGGCCTTAACGGGGACTGAAGCTTTCTTT.

This chain links TRBV5-4 with TRBJ1-1, with D tentatively TRBD1 (5 bases). V lost 0 bases, J lost 8 bases, and 5 bases lay in between. Germline V gene data show CDR1 as SGHNT and CDR2 as YYREEE (reference sequence). This CDR3 comprises 11 residues. CDR3 amino acids: CASSLEGEAFF. The CDR3 nucleotides read TGTGCCAGCAGCTTGGAGGGGGAAGCTTTCTTT.

The chain recombines TRBV6-5 with TRBJ1-1, with no clear D. The CDR3 is 15 amino acids. Looked up from germline, CDR1 is MNHEY and CDR2 is SVGAGI. V lost 1 base and J 4 bases, leaving 13 bases between the germline ends. CDR3 bases: TGTGCCAGCAGTTACTTGGCGCGGGCGGGCACTGAAGCTTTCTTT. Residues: CASSYLARAGTEAFF.